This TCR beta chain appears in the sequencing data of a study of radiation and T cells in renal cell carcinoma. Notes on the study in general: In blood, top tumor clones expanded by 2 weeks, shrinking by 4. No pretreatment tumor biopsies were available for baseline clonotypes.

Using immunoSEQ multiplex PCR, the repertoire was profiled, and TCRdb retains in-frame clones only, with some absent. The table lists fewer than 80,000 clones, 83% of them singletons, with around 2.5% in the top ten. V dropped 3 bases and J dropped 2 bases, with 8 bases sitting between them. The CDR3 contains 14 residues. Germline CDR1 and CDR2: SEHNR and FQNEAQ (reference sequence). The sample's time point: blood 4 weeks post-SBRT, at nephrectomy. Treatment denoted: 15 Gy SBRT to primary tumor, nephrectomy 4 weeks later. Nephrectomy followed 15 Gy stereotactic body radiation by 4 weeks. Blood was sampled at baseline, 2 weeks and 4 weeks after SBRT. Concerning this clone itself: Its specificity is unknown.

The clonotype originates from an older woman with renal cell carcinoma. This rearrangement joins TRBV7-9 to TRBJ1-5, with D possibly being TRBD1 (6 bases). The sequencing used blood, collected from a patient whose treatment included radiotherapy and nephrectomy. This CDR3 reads CASSFRGGNQPQHF. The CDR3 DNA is TGTGCCAGCAGCTTCAGGGGAGGCAATCAGCCCCAGCATTTT.